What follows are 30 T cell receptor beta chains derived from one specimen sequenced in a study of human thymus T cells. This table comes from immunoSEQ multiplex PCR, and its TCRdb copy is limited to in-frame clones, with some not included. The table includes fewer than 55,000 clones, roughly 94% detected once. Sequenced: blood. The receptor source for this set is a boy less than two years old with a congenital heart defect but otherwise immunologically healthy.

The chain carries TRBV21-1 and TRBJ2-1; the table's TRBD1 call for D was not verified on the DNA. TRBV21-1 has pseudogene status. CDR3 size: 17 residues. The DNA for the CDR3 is TGTGCCAGCAGCAAAGTTCAAGAGGGGGCAACCTACAATGAGCAGTTCTTC. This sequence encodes CASSKVQEGATYNEQFF.

For the CDR3, the DNA is TGTGCCATCGGACTAGCGGGGGCCTCCTACAATGAGCAGTTCTTC. Its protein product is CAIGLAGASYNEQFF. This sequence joins TRBV10-3 and TRBJ2-1; 13 bases line up with TRBD2. This CDR3 spans 15 amino acids. Losses at the gene ends were 8 bases for V and 0 bases for J; bases not matched to a gene: 1. Germline V gene sequence: CDR1 ENHRY, CDR2 SYGVKD.

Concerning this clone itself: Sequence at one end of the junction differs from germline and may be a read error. CDR3 nucleotides: TGTGCCAGCAGCACTCTGACAGGGGGAGTTGGATACACCATATATTTT. This codes for CASSTLTGGVGYTIYF. The chain uses TRBV7-9 and TRBJ1-3, with 9 bases fitting TRBD1. This CDR3 spans 16 amino acids. Germline CDR1 SEHNR, CDR2 FQNEAQ (reference sequence).

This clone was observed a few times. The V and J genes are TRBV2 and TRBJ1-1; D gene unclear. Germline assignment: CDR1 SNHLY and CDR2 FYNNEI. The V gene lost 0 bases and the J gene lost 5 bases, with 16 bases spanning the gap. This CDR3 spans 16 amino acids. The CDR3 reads CASSEALLGLGTEAFF. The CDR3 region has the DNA TGTGCCAGCAGTGAAGCGCTTCTGGGGTTGGGTACTGAAGCTTTCTTT.

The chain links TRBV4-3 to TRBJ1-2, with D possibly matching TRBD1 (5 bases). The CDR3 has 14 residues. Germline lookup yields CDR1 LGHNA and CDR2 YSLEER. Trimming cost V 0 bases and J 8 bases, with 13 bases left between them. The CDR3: CASSQDPQGGGYTF. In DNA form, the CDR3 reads TGCGCCAGCAGCCAAGATCCGCAGGGAGGCGGCTACACCTTC.

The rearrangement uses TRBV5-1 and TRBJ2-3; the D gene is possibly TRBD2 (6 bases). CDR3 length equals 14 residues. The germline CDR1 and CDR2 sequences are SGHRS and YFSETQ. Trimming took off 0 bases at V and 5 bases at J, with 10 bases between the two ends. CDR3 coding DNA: TGCGCCAGCAGCTTGGCGGGGGTGGGAGATACGCAGTATTTT. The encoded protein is CASSLAGVGDTQYF.

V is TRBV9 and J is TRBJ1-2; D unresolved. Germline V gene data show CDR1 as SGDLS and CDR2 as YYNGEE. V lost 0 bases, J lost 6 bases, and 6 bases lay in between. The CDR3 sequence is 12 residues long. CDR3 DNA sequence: TGTGCCAGCAGCGTAGGAGCGGATGGCTACACCTTC. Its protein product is CASSVGADGYTF.

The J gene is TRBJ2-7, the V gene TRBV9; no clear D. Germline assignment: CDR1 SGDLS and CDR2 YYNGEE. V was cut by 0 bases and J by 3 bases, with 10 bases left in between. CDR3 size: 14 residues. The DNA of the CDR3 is TGTGCCAGCAGCGTAGGGCTTGGAGACTACGAGCAGTACTTC. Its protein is CASSVGLGDYEQYF.

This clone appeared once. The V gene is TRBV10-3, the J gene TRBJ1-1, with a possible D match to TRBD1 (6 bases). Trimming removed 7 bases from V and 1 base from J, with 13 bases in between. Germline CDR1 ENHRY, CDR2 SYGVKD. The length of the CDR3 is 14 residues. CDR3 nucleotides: TGTGCCATCACTAGAGGACAGCCGAACACTGAAGCTTTCTTT. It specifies CAITRGQPNTEAFF.

CDR3: CASSWGTSGFTDTQYF. The DNA for the CDR3 is TGCGCCAGCAGCTGGGGAACTAGCGGGTTCACAGATACGCAGTATTTT. The chain employs TRBV5-1 and TRBJ2-3; 9 bases map to TRBD2. CDR1 is SGHRS, CDR2 YFSETQ, per germline. J was trimmed by 2 bases and V by 3 bases; bases with no gene match: 7. The CDR3 consists of 16 residues.

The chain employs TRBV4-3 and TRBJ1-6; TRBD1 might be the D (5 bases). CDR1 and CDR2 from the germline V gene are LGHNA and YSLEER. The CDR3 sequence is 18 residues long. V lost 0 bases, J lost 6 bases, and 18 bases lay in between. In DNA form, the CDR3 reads TGCGCCAGCAGCCAAGATCGGGGCTTACTTGTGGGTAATTCACCCCTCCACTTT. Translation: CASSQDRGLLVGNSPLHF.

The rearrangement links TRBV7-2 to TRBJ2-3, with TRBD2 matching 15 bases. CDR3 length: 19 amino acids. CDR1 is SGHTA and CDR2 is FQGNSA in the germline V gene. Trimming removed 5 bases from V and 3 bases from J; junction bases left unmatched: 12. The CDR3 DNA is TGTGCCAGCAGCCCCAGGACTAGCGGGGGGGCCTCCCGTACAGATACGCAGTATTTT. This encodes CASSPRTSGGASRTDTQYF.

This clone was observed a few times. The DNA of the CDR3 is TGTGCCAGCACGGAAGCGTATGGCTACACCTTC. Translating it yields CASTEAYGYTF. This chain joins TRBV2 and TRBJ1-2; no reliable D call. CDR3 length: 11 residues. CDR1 and CDR2 (germline): SNHLY, FYNNEI. The V gene lost 7 bases and the J gene lost 5 bases, with 8 bases spanning the gap.

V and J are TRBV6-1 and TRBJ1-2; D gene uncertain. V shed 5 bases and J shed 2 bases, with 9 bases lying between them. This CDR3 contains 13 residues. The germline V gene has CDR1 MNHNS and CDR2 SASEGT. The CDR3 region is CASSLTVNYGYTF. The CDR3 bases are TGTGCCAGCAGTTTGACGGTAAACTATGGCTACACCTTC.

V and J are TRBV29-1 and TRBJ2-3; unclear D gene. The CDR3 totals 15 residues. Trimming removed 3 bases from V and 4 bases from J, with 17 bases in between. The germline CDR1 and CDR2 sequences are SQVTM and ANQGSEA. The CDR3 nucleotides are TGCAGCGTTGATCATGGGGAAAGAGACCCAGATACGCAGTATTTT. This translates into CSVDHGERDPDTQYF.

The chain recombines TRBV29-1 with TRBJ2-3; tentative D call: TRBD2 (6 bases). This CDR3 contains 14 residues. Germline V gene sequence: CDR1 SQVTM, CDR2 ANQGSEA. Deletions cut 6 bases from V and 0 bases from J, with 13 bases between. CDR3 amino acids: CSVGGDGSTDTQYF. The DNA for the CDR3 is TGCAGCGTGGGCGGGGACGGGAGCACAGATACGCAGTATTTT.

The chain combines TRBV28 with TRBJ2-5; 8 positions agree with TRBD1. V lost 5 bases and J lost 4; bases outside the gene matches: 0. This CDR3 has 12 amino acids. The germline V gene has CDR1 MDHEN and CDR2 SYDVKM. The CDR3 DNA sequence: TGTGCCAGCAGTGGACAGGGAGAGACCCAGTACTTC. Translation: CASSGQGETQYF.

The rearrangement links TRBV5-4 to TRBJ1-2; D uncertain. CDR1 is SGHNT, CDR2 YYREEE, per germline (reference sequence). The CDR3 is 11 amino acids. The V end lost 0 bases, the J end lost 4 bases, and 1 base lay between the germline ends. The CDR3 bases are TGTGCCAGCAGCTTGGGCTATGGCTACACCTTC. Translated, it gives CASSLGYGYTF.

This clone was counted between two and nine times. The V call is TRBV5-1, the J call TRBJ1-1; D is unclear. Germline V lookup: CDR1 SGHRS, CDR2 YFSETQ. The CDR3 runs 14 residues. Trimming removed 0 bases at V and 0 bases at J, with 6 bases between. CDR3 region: CASSLGTVNTEAFF. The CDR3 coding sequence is TGCGCCAGCAGCTTGGGAACGGTGAACACTGAAGCTTTCTTT.

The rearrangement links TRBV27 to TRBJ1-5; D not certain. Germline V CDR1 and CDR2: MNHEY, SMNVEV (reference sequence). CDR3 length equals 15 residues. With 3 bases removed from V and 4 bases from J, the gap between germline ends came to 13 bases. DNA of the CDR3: TGTGCCAGCAGTTTTCTGGGGAGTTCAAATCAGCCCCAGCATTTT. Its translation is CASSFLGSSNQPQHF.

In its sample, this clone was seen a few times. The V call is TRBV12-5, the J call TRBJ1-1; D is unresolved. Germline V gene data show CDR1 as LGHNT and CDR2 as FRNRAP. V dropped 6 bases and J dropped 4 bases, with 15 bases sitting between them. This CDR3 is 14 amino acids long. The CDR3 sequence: CASGTTAGSTEAFF. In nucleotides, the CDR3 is TGTGCTAGTGGCACGACGGCGGGTAGCACTGAAGCTTTCTTT.

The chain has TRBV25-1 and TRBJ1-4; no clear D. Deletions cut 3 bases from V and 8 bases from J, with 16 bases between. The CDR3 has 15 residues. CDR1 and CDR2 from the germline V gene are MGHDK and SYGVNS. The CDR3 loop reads CASSDPTTEGEKLFF. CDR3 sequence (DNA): TGTGCCAGCAGTGATCCGACTACAGAGGGCGAAAAACTGTTTTTT. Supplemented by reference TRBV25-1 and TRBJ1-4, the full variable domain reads EADIYQTPRYLVIGTGKKITLECSQTMGHDKMYWYQQDPGMELHLIHYSYGVNSTEKGDLSSESTVSRIRTEHFPLTLESARPSHTSQYLCASSDPTTEGEKLFFGSGTQLSVL.

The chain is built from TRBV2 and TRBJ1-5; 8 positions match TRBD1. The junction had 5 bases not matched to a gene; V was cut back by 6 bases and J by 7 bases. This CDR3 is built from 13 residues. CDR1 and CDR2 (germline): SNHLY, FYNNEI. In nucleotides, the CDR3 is TGTGCCAGCAGCCTGACAGGGGACCAGCCCCAGCATTTT. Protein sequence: CASSLTGDQPQHF.

This CDR3 is CATSFSDPYGYTF. In DNA, the CDR3 is TGTGCCACTTCCTTCTCGGACCCCTATGGCTACACCTTC. The chain has TRBV19 and TRBJ1-2, with D unclear. The V and J ends lost 10 bases and 4 bases respectively, with 16 bases between them. Germline lookup yields CDR1 LNHDA and CDR2 SQIVND (reference sequence). This CDR3 comprises 13 residues.

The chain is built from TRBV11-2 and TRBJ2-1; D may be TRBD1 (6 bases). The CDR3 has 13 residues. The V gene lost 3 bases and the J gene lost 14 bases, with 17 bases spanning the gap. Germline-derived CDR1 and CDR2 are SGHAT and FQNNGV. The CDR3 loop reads CASSLESRGREFF. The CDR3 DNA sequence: TGTGCCAGCAGCTTGGAGTCCAGGGGACGTGAGTTCTTC.

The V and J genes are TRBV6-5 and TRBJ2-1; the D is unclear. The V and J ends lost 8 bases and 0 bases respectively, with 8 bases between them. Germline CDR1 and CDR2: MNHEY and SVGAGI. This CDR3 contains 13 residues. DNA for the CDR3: TGTGCCAGCGGGTGGAGCTCCTACAATGAGCAGTTCTTC. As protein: CASGWSSYNEQFF.

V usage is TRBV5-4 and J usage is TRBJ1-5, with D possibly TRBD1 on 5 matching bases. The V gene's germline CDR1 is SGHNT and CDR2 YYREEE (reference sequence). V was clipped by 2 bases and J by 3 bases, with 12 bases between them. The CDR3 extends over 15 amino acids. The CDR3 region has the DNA TGTGCCAGCAGCTTAAGGGGAGGGATCAATCAGCCCCAGCATTTT. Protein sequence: CASSLRGGINQPQHF.

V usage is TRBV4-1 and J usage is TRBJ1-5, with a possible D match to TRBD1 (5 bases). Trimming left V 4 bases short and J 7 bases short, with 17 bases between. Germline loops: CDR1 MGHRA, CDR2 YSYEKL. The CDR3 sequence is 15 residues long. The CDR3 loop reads CASSLTRDGEQPQHF. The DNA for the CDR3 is TGCGCCAGCAGCCTCACCCGGGACGGGGAGCAGCCCCAGCATTTT.

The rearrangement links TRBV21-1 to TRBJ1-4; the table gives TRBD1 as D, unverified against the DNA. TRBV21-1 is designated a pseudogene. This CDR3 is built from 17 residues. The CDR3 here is CASSVKRGDRGDEKLFF. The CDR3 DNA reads TGTGCCAGCAGCGTAAAAAGGGGGGACAGGGGCGATGAAAAACTGTTTTTT.

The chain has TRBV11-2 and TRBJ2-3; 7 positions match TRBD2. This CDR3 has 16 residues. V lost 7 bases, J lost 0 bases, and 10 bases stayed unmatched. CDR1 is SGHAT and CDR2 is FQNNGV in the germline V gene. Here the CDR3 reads CASTRLASTSTDTQYF. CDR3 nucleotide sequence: TGTGCCAGCACCCGACTAGCTTCGACTAGCACAGATACGCAGTATTTT.